Listed here is a single T cell receptor (beta chain). The specificity of this receptor is unknown. Per-nucleotide qualities are absent, and no much larger clonotype sits a single base away. Compared with germline, V lacks 2 bases and J lacks 4 bases; bases without a gene match: 8. The CDR3, cysteine through phenylalanine, is 15 amino acids long. The only DNA kept is the CDR3, 45 bases in frame from the first base. The germline V gene specifies SGHDT as CDR1 and YYEEEE as CDR2. Receptors were amplified or captured by 5' RACE. The reads were generated on a NextSeq 500. Unique molecular identifiers were attached to individual cDNA molecules in the TCR library protocol so that sequencing error and PCR bias could be corrected. Both TCR alpha and beta chains were sequenced, and tight co-correlation was observed between alpha and beta sequence abundances in each sample. Per the original workflow: Decombinator V4 was used to annotate the V gene, J gene and CDR3 of the TCR sequences. TCRs were defined as expanded if a significant change between any two time points was detected under a Poisson model with p below 0.0001. Abundances of TCRs were expressed as counts per million after normalisation to the total number of TCRs sequenced in each sample. MAIT TCRs were defined by TRAV1-2 paired with TRAJ12, TRAJ20 or TRAJ33, and iNKT TCRs by TRAV10 paired with TRAJ18. VDJdb, accessed on 1 November 2021, was searched for TCRs annotated for CMV, EBV and SARS-CoV-2, and TCRs annotated for more than one antigen were excluded. TCRdb reran the public reads through fastp at Q25 and MiXCR, keeping productive beta chains. Merged by CDR3 protein, the rows form single entries marked with the most common genes and DNA. For this entry, the V and J calls and clone size follow TCRdb and not the study's own pipeline. This sample lists 85,000 to 90,000 distinct CDR3 sequences; 12% to 15% were detected once. About 6.1% of the sample comes from the top ten.

This sample was taken from a study of early T cells in non-severe SARS-CoV-2 infection (dated by TCRdb to 2020 to 2022). With regard to the full study: Because TCR sequencing was done on bulk RNA from unsorted whole blood, the alpha and beta chains could not be paired. On the study overall, not on this receptor specifically: VDJdb matching was skewed toward anti-spike CD8 responses, so virus-specific expansions were likely underestimated and private and CD4 specificities were missed.

Set within a cohort of healthcare workers in London, UK, this nested case-control study involved weekly PCR testing of nasopharyngeal swabs along with blood sampling. Healthcare workers were recruited between 23 and 31 March 2020, during the week of the UK lockdown, and were followed weekly for up to 16 weeks. The receptor's source is an adult who was a healthcare worker with PCR-confirmed SARS-CoV-2 infection or an uninfected control (not recorded which). In this chain, TRBV5-6 is recombined with TRBJ1-2; TRBD1 lines up with 7 middle nucleotides. Material for sequencing was whole blood. The sequence in DNA is TGTGCCAGCAGCTTCTACGGACAGGACAGCTATGGCTACACCTTC. This gives the protein CASSFYGQDSYGYTF.